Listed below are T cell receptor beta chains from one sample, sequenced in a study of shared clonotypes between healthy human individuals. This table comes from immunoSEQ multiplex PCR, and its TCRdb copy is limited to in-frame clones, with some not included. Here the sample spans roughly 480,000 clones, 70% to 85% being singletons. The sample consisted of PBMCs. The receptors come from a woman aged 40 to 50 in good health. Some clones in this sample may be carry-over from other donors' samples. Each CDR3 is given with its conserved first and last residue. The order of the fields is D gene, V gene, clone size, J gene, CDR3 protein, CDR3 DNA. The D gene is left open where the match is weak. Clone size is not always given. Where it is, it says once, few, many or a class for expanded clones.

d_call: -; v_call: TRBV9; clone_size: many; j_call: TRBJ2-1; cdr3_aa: CASSVTEAAYNEQFF; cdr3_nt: TGTGCCAGCAGCGTAACCGAGGCGGCTTACAATGAGCAGTTCTTC
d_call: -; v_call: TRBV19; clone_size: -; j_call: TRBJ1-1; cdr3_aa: CASSMGRNTEAFF; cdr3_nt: TGTGCCAGTAGTATGGGCAGGAACACTGAAGCTTTCTTT
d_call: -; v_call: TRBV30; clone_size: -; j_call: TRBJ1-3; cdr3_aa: CAWTGSSGNTIYF; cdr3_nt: TGTGCCTGGACAGGGAGCTCTGGAAACACCATATATTTT
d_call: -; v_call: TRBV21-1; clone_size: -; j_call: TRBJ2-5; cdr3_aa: CASTCSEQETQYF; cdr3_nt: TGTGCCAGCACCTGTAGCGAGCAAGAGACCCAGTACTTC
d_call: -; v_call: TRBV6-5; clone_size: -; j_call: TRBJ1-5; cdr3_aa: CASSEGNQPQHF; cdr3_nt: TGTGCCAGCAGTGAAGGGAATCAGCCCCAGCATTTT
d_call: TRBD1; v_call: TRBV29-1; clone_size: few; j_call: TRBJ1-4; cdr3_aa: CSVEPRTGGTNEKLFF; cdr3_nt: TGCAGCGTTGAACCTCGGACAGGGGGTACTAATGAAAAACTGTTTTTT
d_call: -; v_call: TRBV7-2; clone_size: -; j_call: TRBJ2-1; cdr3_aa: CASSYRGAGSYNEQFF; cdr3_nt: TGTGCCAGCAGCTACCGGGGCGCGGGCTCCTACAATGAGCAGTTCTTC
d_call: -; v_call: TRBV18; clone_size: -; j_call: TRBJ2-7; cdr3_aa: CASSSGSGEQYF; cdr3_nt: TGTGCCAGTTCCTCAGGTAGCGGCGAGCAGTACTTC
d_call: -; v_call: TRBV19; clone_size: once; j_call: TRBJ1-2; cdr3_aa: CASSKGPDRYGYTF; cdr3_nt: TGTGCCAGTAGTAAGGGACCGGACCGCTATGGCTACACCTTC
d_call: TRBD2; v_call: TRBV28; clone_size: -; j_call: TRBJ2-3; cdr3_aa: CASSLLAGVPDTQYF; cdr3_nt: TGTGCCAGCAGTTTACTAGCGGGAGTCCCAGATACGCAGTATTTT
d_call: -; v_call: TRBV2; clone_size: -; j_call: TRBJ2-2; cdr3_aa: CASMSYGTRGELFF; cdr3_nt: TGTGCCAGCATGTCATACGGGACTCGCGGGGAGCTGTTTTTT
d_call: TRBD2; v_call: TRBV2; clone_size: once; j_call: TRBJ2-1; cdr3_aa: CASTLGLAENYNEQFF; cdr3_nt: TGTGCCAGCACCCTGGGACTAGCGGAAAATTACAATGAGCAGTTCTTC
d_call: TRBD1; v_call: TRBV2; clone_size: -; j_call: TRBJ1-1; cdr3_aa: CASRAQGVTEAFF; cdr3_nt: TGTGCCAGCAGGGCACAGGGGGTTACTGAAGCTTTCTTT
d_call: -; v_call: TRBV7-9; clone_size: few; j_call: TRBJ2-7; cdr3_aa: CASSPGGGRGEQYF; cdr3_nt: TGTGCCAGCAGCCCCGGGGGCGGCCGGGGGGAGCAGTACTTC
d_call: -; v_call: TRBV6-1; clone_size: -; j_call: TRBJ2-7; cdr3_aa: CASSEATDSPYEQYF; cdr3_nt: TGTGCCAGCAGTGAAGCTACGGACAGTCCCTACGAGCAGTACTTC
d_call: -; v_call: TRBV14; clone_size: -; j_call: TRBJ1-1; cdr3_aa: CASSQEEHTEAFF; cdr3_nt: TGTGCCAGCAGCCAAGAGGAGCACACTGAAGCTTTCTTT
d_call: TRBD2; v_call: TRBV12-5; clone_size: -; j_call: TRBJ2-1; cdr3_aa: CVGTSGRALNEQFF; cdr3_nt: TGTGTTGGGACTAGCGGGAGGGCCCTGAATGAGCAGTTCTTC
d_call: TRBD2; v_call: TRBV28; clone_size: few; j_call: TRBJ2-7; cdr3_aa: CASSPYELAGSYEQYF; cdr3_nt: TGTGCCAGCAGTCCTTACGAACTAGCGGGTTCTTACGAGCAGTACTTC
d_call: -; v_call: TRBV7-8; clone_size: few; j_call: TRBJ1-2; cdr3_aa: CASSLGDWNYYGYTF; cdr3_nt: TGTGCCAGCAGCTTGGGGGATTGGAACTACTATGGCTACACCTTC